This T cell receptor (beta chain) is from a study of patients and donors after allogeneic stem cell transplantation. This clonotype was counted only a few times. The V and J ends lost 2 bases and 0 bases respectively, with 17 bases between them. The germline gives CDR1 LNHDA, CDR2 SQIVND (reference sequence). This CDR3 is 18 amino acids long. One entry per CDR3 protein results from TCRdb running MiXCR on the RT-PCR reads. Of 90,000 to 120,000 distinct CDR3 sequences listed, over 30% are singletons. The chain has TRBV19 and TRBJ2-1; D possibly corresponds to TRBD2 (6 bases). Sequencing used blood, either unsorted or a sorted T cell fraction (not recorded which). This sequence was found in a human donor who was either an allogeneic HSCT recipient or a stem cell or donor lymphocyte infusion donor (not recorded which). It is not recorded whose cells these are; they may come from a transplant donor. As DNA, the CDR3 is TGTGCCAGTAGTATAAGCCCGGCGGGGCCCAGCTCCTACAATGAGCAGTTCTTC. Translated, it gives CASSISPAGPSSYNEQFF.